This TCR beta chain was recorded in a study of shared clonotypes between healthy human individuals. General study points: Donors were few, which limited the genetic and exposure-history diversity represented.

TCRdb's table, derived via immunoSEQ multiplex PCR, lists solely in-frame clones and lacks some. The table includes approximately 640,000 clones, approximately 75% detected once. As to this clone: Antigen specificity is unknown.

The CDR3 consists of 13 residues. V lost 2 bases, J lost 6 bases, and 10 bases lay in between. CDR1 is MNHNS and CDR2 is SASEGT in the germline V gene. This chain links TRBV6-1 with TRBJ1-2, with D uncertain. Sequencing was carried out using memory CD4+ T cells sorted from blood. Specified subset: CD45RA-negative fraction. The receptor was derived from a woman aged 25 to 39 in good health. The CDR3 loop is CASSEWNSNGYTF. The CDR3 DNA is TGTGCCAGCAGTGAATGGAACAGCAATGGCTACACCTTC.